Listed below are T cell receptor beta chains from one sample, sequenced in a study of T cell responses to AZD1222 COVID-19 vaccine. Profiled with immunoSEQ multiplex PCR; TCRdb holds only in-frame clones, not every one. The data hold 80,000 or so clones, with approximately 86% observed a single time. Here the sequenced sample was peripheral blood, taken on day 0 of MenACWY control vaccination. These receptors were collected from an adult in good health. CDR3s include the opening cysteine and the closing phenylalanine or tryptophan. Each record gives: J gene, D gene, CDR3 length, V gene, clone size, CDR3 DNA, CDR3 protein. The D gene is left open where the match is weak. The listing skips clone size in some rows; elsewhere it reads once, few, many or a size class.

>TRBJ2-7|TRBD1|13|TRBV19|-
TGTGCCAGTAGTCCGACAGGGTCCTACGAGCAGTACTTC
CASSPTGSYEQYF
>TRBJ1-2|TRBD1|14|TRBV29-1|-
TGCAGCGTTCAAAAAGGGACAGGGAATAATGGCTACACCTTC
CSVQKGTGNNGYTF
>TRBJ1-1|-|15|TRBV18|-
TGTGCCAGCTCACCAGAAGACGGGGGTTATTCTGAAGCTTTCTTT
CASSPEDGGYSEAFF
>TRBJ1-5|-|16|TRBV6-4|-
TGTGCCAGCAGTGACCGGGGCAGGGGTCGGAATCAGCCCCAGCATTTT
CASSDRGRGRNQPQHF
>TRBJ1-6|-|16|TRBV27|-
TGTGCCAGCAGTATCCAGTTGGGTTTGGGCAATTCACCCCTCCACTTT
CASSIQLGLGNSPLHF
>TRBJ2-2|TRBD1|18|TRBV4-1|-
TGCGCCAGCAGCCAGGAACCCGGGACAGGGAGTTGGACCGGGGAGCTGTTTTTT
CASSQEPGTGSWTGELFF
>TRBJ1-3|-|13|TRBV9|-
TGTGCCAGCAGCGTTCGACCGGGAAACACCATATATTTT
CASSVRPGNTIYF
>TRBJ1-3|TRBD1|14|TRBV30|-
TGTGCCTGGAGTACAGGGGGCACGGGAAACACCATATATTTT
CAWSTGGTGNTIYF
>TRBJ1-3|-|15|TRBV9|-
TGTGCCAGCAGCCCGGGGACCGTATCTGGAAACACCATATATTTT
CASSPGTVSGNTIYF
>TRBJ1-1|-|14|TRBV5-6|-
TGTGCCAGCAGCCTACTCTGGGCGCGGTCTGAAGCTTTCTTT
CASSLLWARSEAFF
>TRBJ1-1|TRBD1|13|TRBV18|-
TGTGCCAGCTCAGGGACAGAGAACACTGAAGCTTTCTTT
CASSGTENTEAFF
>TRBJ2-5|-|15|TRBV10-3|-
TGTGCCATCAGCCCCCGGAAAGGGGCCGAGGAGACCCAGTACTTC
CAISPRKGAEETQYF
>TRBJ1-1|TRBD1|17|TRBV10-3|-
TGTGCCATCAGTGACCCCCCGGGACAGGGGGCGAACACTGAAGCTTTCTTT
CAISDPPGQGANTEAFF
>TRBJ1-3|-|16|TRBV6-1|few
TGTGCCAGCAGTGAGCTCACTGGTATCTCTGGAAACACCATATATTTT
CASSELTGISGNTIYF
>TRBJ2-1|-|13|TRBV7-9|-
TGTGCCAGCAGCCCGCCCACGGAAATTGAGCAGTTCTTC
CASSPPTEIEQFF
>TRBJ2-5|-|17|TRBV4-1|-
TGCGCCAGCAGCCAAGATAGTCGGGCCCCGGTTCAAGAGACCCAGTACTTC
CASSQDSRAPVQETQYF
>TRBJ2-3|TRBD2|18|TRBV4-1|-
TGCGCCAGCAGCCAAGGGACTAGCGGGGGGGTGAGGACAGATACGCAGTATTTT
CASSQGTSGGVRTDTQYF
>TRBJ2-7|-|13|TRBV18|few
TGTGCCAGCTCCCCACAGAATCTTGGCGAGCAGTACTTC
CASSPQNLGEQYF
>TRBJ1-5|-|20|TRBV6-2/TRBV6-3|-
TGTGCCAGCAGTTATAACTACGGCAGCTTACTAACTCATAGCAATCAGCCCCAGCATTTT
CASSYNYGSLLTHSNQPQHF
>TRBJ2-5|TRBD1|13|TRBV5-4|-
TGTGCCAGCAGCTTCACAGGGGAAGAGACCCAGTACTTC
CASSFTGEETQYF
>TRBJ1-5|-|14|TRBV5-6|-
TGTGCCAGCAGCTTGGGTGGGCCGAATCAGCCCCAGCATTTT
CASSLGGPNQPQHF
>TRBJ2-5|-|15|TRBV29-1|-
TGCAGCGTTAGGGGGACGCAGGTTTACCAAGAGACCCAGTACTTC
CSVRGTQVYQETQYF
>TRBJ2-7|TRBD1|14|TRBV6-2/TRBV6-3|few
TGTGCCAGCAGTTACTCGACAGGGGGCTACGAGCAGTACTTC
CASSYSTGGYEQYF
>TRBJ1-2|TRBD1|12|TRBV6-5|once
TGTGCCAGCAGACAGGGGGCTGGTGGCTACACCTTC
CASRQGAGGYTF
>TRBJ1-4|-|15|TRBV5-1|-
TGCGCCAGCAGCCCGACGGGGGGCGTGGATGAAAAACTGTTTTTT
CASSPTGGVDEKLFF
>TRBJ1-3|-|12|TRBV14|-
TGTGCCAGCAGCCCTTGGGCGGGCACCATATATTTT
CASSPWAGTIYF
>TRBJ2-7|-|14|TRBV6-5|-
TGTGCCAGCAGCCAGGGAGTGGTAAACGACGAGCAGTACTTC
CASSQGVVNDEQYF
>TRBJ2-7|TRBD1|14|TRBV15|-
TGTGCCACCAGCATCGGACAGGGGGTCTACGAGCAGTACTTC
CATSIGQGVYEQYF
>TRBJ1-2|-|13|TRBV6-5|-
TGTGCCAGCAGTCACAGGGTTTTTTATGGCTACACCTTC
CASSHRVFYGYTF
>TRBJ2-2|-|14|TRBV7-3|-
TGTGCCAGCAGCTTAAGTCGGCGGACCGGGGAGCTGTTTTTT
CASSLSRRTGELFF
>TRBJ2-2|-|14|TRBV19|-
TGTGCCAGTTTGCCCCTTGGGGACACCGGGGAGCTGTTTTTT
CASLPLGDTGELFF
>TRBJ1-5|TRBD1|16|TRBV18|many
TGTGCCAGCTCACTGAGGGACAGGGGAAGCAATCAGCCCCAGCATTTT
CASSLRDRGSNQPQHF
>TRBJ2-1|TRBD1|18|TRBV7-2|-
TGTGCCAGCAGCTCCGGACAGGGGACGGGGGGCCCCTACAATGAGCAGTTCTTC
CASSSGQGTGGPYNEQFF
>TRBJ1-2|TRBD1|14|TRBV5-8|-
TGTGCCAGCAGCTTTCCGGGACAGACCTATGGCTACACCTTC
CASSFPGQTYGYTF
>TRBJ2-1|-|12|TRBV27|-
TGTGCCAGCAGTATCCCGGGTGAGTCCAAGTTCTTC
CASSIPGESKFF
>TRBJ1-4|-|15|TRBV9|-
TGTGCCAGCAGCGTAGATTGGCAGGGTGGTGAAAAACTGTTTTTT
CASSVDWQGGEKLFF